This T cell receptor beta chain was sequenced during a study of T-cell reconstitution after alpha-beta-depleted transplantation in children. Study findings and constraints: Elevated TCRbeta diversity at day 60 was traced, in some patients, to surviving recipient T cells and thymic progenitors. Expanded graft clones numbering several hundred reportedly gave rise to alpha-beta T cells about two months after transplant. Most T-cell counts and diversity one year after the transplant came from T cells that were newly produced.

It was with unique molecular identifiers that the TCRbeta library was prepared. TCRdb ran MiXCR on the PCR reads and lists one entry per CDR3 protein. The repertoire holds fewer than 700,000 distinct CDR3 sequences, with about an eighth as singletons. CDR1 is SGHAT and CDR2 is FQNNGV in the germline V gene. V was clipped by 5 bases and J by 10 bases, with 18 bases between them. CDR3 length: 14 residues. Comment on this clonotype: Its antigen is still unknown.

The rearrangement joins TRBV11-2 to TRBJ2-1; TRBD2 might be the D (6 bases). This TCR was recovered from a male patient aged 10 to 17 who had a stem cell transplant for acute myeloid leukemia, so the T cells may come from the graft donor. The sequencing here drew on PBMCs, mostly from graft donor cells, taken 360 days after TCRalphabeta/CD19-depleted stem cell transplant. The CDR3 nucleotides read TGTGCCAGCAGCCCCGGGACTCCCCAAAAAGAGCAGTTCTTC. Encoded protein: CASSPGTPQKEQFF. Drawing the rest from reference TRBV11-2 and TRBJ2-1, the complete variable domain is EAGVAQSPRYKIIEKRQSVAFWCNPISGHATLYWYQQILGQGPKLLIQFQNNGVVDDSQLPKDRFSAERLKGVDSTLKIQPAKLEDSAVYLCASSPGTPQKEQFFGPGTRLTVL.